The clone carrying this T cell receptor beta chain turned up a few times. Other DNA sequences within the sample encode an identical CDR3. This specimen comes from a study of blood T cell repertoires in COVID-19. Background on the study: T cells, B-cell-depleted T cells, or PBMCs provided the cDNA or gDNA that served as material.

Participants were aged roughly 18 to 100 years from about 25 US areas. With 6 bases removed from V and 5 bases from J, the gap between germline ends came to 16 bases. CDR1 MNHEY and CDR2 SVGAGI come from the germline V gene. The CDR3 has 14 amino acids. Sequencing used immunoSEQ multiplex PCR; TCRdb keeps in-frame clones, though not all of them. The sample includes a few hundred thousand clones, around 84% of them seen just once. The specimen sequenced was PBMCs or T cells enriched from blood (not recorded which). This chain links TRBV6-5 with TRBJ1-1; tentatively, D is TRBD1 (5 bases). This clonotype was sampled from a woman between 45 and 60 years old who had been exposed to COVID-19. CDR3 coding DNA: TGTGCCAGCAGATCCACCGGGGGAGGAACTGAAGCTTTCTTT. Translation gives CASRSTGGGTEAFF.